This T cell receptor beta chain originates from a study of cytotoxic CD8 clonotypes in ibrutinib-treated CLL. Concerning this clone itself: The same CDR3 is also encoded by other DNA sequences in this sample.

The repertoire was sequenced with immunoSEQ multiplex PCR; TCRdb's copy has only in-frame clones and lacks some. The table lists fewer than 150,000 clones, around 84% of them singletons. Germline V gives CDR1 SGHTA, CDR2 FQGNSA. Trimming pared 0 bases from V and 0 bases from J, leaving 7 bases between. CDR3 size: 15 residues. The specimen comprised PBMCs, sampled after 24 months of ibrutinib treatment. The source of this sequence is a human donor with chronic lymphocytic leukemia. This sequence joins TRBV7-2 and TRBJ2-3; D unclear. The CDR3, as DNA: TGTGCCAGCAGCTTAGCCGGGCGTAGCACAGATACGCAGTATTTT. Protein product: CASSLAGRSTDTQYF.